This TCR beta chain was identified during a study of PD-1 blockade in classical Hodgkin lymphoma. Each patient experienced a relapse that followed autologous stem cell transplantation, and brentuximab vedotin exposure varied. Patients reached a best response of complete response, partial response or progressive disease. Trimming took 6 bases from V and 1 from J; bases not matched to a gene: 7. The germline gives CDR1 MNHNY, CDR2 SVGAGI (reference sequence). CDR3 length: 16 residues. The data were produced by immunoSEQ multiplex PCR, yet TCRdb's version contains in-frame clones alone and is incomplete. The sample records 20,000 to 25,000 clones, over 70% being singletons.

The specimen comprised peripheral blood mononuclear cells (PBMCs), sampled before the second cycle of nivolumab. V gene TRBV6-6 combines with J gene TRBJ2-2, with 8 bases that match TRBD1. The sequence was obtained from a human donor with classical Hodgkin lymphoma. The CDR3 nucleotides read TGTGCCAGCAGAAAAACCGGGACAGGGAACACCGGGGAGCTGTTTTTT. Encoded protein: CASRKTGTGNTGELFF.